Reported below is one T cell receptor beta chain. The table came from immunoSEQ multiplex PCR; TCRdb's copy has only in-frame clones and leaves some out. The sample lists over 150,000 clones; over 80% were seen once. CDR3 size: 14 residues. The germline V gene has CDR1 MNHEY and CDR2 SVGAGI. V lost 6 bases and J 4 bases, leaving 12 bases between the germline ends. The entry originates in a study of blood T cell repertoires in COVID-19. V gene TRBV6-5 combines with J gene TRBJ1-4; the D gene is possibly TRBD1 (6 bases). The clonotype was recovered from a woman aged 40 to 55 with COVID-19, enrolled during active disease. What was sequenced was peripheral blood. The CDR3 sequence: CASRWTANNEKLFF. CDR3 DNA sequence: TGTGCCAGCAGATGGACAGCCAATAATGAAAAACTGTTTTTT.